These T cell receptor beta chains were read from a single sample in a study of CD8 T cells in ankylosing spondylitis. Each CDR3 protein gets one entry after TCRdb re-called the 5' RACE reads with MiXCR. The sample yields a few hundred thousand distinct CDR3 sequences, 20% to 25% seen once. The material sequenced was blood, either unsorted or a sorted T cell fraction (not recorded which). The receptors here all came from a male donor with ankylosing spondylitis. Both conserved end residues are part of each CDR3. D genes are given only for firm matches. Clone size appears in some rows only: once, few, many, or a class for an expanded clone.

d_call clone_size j_call v_call cdr3_nt cdr3_aa
. . TRBJ2-5 TRBV4-2 TGTGCCAGCAGCCGAGACCCGGCGTATGAAGAAGAGACCCAGTACTTC CASSRDPAYEEETQYF
. few TRBJ2-2 TRBV12-3/TRBV12-4 TGTGCCAGCACCGAGCAGTTCAGGGTTAACACCGGGGAGCTGTTTTTT CASTEQFRVNTGELFF
. once TRBJ2-1 TRBV28 TGTGCCAGCAGGGGCTCGGACGTGGGGTGGAACAATGAGCAGTTCTTC CASRGSDVGWNNEQFF
. few TRBJ2-1 TRBV20-1 TGCAGTGCTGCCTTCTACAATGAGCAGTTCTTC CSAAFYNEQFF
. . TRBJ2-5 TRBV20-1 TGCAGTGCTAACTCCAGGGGTGGGGAGACCCAGTACTTC CSANSRGGETQYF
. . TRBJ2-7 TRBV29-1 TGCAGCGTTGGAGGTCTGCAAACCTACGAGCAGTACTTC CSVGGLQTYEQYF
. . TRBJ1-1 TRBV6-5 TGTGCCAGCAGTTACCCTCTAGGCGGGGGGACTGAAGCTTTCTTT CASSYPLGGGTEAFF
. . TRBJ2-5 TRBV20-1 TGCAGTGCTCAGAAGGCCGAACTAGCATTGTACTTC CSAQKAELALYF
. many TRBJ2-4 TRBV13 TGTGCCAGCAGCTTACCGGAGGGCAAAAACATTCAGTACTTC CASSLPEGKNIQYF
TRBD2 few TRBJ2-7 TRBV5-1 TGCGCCAGCAGTTTTACCGGGACTAGCGGGATCTACGAGCAGTACTTC CASSFTGTSGIYEQYF
TRBD1 few TRBJ2-7 TRBV4-2 TGTGCCAGCAGCCAAGACATACAGGGGAACTACGAGCAGTACTTC CASSQDIQGNYEQYF
. few TRBJ2-1 TRBV5-1 TGCGCCAGCAGCAGGAGCGTCCGGGGCAATGAGCAGTTCTTC CASSRSVRGNEQFF
. few TRBJ2-1 TRBV3-1 TGTGCCAGCAGCCAAGACATGGACTTCGGTGAGCAGTTCTTC CASSQDMDFGEQFF
TRBD1 many TRBJ2-2 TRBV10-3 TGTGCCATCAGGACTCCGGGACAGGGCGTCACCGGGGAGCTGTTTTTT CAIRTPGQGVTGELFF
. few TRBJ2-2 TRBV5-5 TGTGCCAGCAGCTTGGAACTACGAACCGGGGAGCTGTTTTTT CASSLELRTGELFF
TRBD1 . TRBJ2-1 TRBV6-4 TGTGCCAGCAGTGAGGACAGGGGGTCCTACAATGAGCAGTTCTTC CASSEDRGSYNEQFF
TRBD1 . TRBJ2-7 TRBV20-1 TGCAGTGCTAGAGATAAGGGACAGGGCTACGAGCAGTACTTC CSARDKGQGYEQYF
TRBD1 . TRBJ2-1 TRBV5-5 TGTGCCAGCAGCTTGACAGGGGGCTACAATGAGCAGTTCTTC CASSLTGGYNEQFF
. . TRBJ2-7 TRBV7-6 TGTGCCAGCAGCTTAGCTTGGGACCCACTTTACGAGCAGTACTTC CASSLAWDPLYEQYF
. . TRBJ2-2 TRBV12-3/TRBV12-4 TGTGCCAGCAGTTATGGGTCGCAGATTTCAACCGGGGAGCTGTTTTTT CASSYGSQISTGELFF
TRBD2 once TRBJ2-3 TRBV7-3 TGTGCCAGCAGCCCCCGCCGTGGACTAGGCACAGATACGCAGTATTTT CASSPRRGLGTDTQYF
. few TRBJ2-3 TRBV3-1 TGTGCCAGCAGCCCGGAGACAGATACGCAGTATTTT CASSPETDTQYF
TRBD2 . TRBJ2-2 TRBV29-1 TGCAGCGCCCGAGCTAGCGGGAGTTATAACACCGGGGAGCTGTTTTTT CSARASGSYNTGELFF
. few TRBJ2-4 TRBV12-3/TRBV12-4 TGTGCCAGCAGCCTGGACGGGACCAAAAACATTCAGTACTTC CASSLDGTKNIQYF
. few TRBJ1-2 TRBV6-1 TGTGCCAGCAGTGAGCAGGGAAAGTATGGCTACACCTTC CASSEQGKYGYTF
TRBD1 . TRBJ2-7 TRBV28 TGTGCCAGCAGTTTGACCGGGACAGGGGACGGAGTTGGGTACTTC CASSLTGTGDGVGYF
TRBD1 . TRBJ1-4 TRBV4-2 TGTGCCAGCAGCCAAGATCCGGGACAGGTAGAAAAACTGTTTTTT CASSQDPGQVEKLFF
. . TRBJ2-1 TRBV19 TGTGCCAGTAGTATAGATCCCGTTGCTCATGAGCAGTTCTTC CASSIDPVAHEQFF
. few TRBJ2-7 TRBV29-1 TGCAGCGCGCCTCAAGAGAGTTGGCCCTACGAGCAGTACTTC CSAPQESWPYEQYF
. . TRBJ2-7 TRBV5-6 TGTGCCAGCAGCTTACCGGGACCCGGGTACGAGCAGTACTTC CASSLPGPGYEQYF
. few TRBJ2-7 TRBV5-1 TGCGCCAGCAGCTTACGTCCCCAGGTAAACTACGAGCAGTACTTC CASSLRPQVNYEQYF
. . TRBJ1-1 TRBV3-1 TGTGCCAGCAGCCAAGATCTTTCTCGGGGTCCTGAAGCTTTCTTT CASSQDLSRGPEAFF
. few TRBJ1-6 TRBV9 TGTGCCAGCAGCGTAGTAAGAGAGGGGTCACCCCTCCACTTT CASSVVREGSPLHF
TRBD2 . TRBJ2-5 TRBV7-8 TGTGCCAGCAGCAGACTAGCGGGAGTGGAGACCCAGTACTTC CASSRLAGVETQYF
TRBD1 . TRBJ1-1 TRBV20-1 TGCAGTGCTAGAGCACTGTACAGGGGCGAGGCAAGGACTGAAGCTTTCTTT CSARALYRGEARTEAFF
TRBD2 few TRBJ2-2 TRBV3-1 TGTGCCAGCACCCTAGCGGGGAACACCGGGGAGCTGTTTTTT CASTLAGNTGELFF
. . TRBJ2-1 TRBV27 TGTGCCAGCAGTTCACCGGCATCGGCTGAGCAGTTCTTC CASSSPASAEQFF
. . TRBJ2-7 TRBV3-1 TGTGCCAGCAGCCAAATCCAGGCGACCTACGAGCAGTACTTC CASSQIQATYEQYF
. few TRBJ2-3 TRBV5-1 TGCGCCAGCAGACCGGACCCAGCCGGAGATACGCAGTATTTT CASRPDPAGDTQYF
. . TRBJ2-7 TRBV12-3/TRBV12-4 TGTGCCAGCAGTTTTACAAGGGGTCCCTACGAGCAGTACTTC CASSFTRGPYEQYF
. . TRBJ2-2 TRBV20-1 TGCAGTGCTAGCCGGGATTCCCCCCCCGGGGAGCTGTTTTTT CSASRDSPPGELFF
. . TRBJ2-1 TRBV6-2/TRBV6-3 TGTGCCACCCGAGAATTGCATGAGCAGTTCTTC CATRELHEQFF
TRBD2 few TRBJ2-1 TRBV4-1 TGCGCCAGCAGCCAACCCGGCGGGAGTTACAATGAGCAGTTCTTC CASSQPGGSYNEQFF
. . TRBJ1-5 TRBV7-8 TGTGCCAGCAGCTTAGATTTACAGGGTCAGCCCCAGCATTTT CASSLDLQGQPQHF
. few TRBJ2-3 TRBV9 TGTGCCAGCAGCGCTGGGGCGAACCCTACTAGCACAGATACGCAGTATTTT CASSAGANPTSTDTQYF
. few TRBJ2-3 TRBV11-1 TGTGCCAGCAGCCCGGGAGCCGTTGAGACCCTTCGCACAGATACGCAGTATTTT CASSPGAVETLRTDTQYF
. . TRBJ1-1 TRBV28 TGTGCCAGCAGCCCGACCGAACCGACAGAAGCTTTCTTT CASSPTEPTEAFF
. . TRBJ2-6 TRBV20-1 TGCAGTGCTAGAAGATTCGATTCTGGGGCCAACGTCCTGACTTTC CSARRFDSGANVLTF
TRBD2 . TRBJ2-7 TRBV9 TGTGCCAGCAGCCCCGGACTAGCGACCTCCTACGAGCAGTACTTC CASSPGLATSYEQYF
TRBD2 . TRBJ2-1 TRBV5-1 TGCGCCAGCAGCTTGGCCGGACTAGGGGACAATGAGCAGTTCTTC CASSLAGLGDNEQFF
. . TRBJ1-2 TRBV3-1 TGTGCCAGCAGCCAAACAGGGACCCTTGGCTATGGCTACACCTTC CASSQTGTLGYGYTF
TRBD1 many TRBJ2-7 TRBV9 TGTGCCAGCAGCCCCCGGGACAGCCTCTACGAGCAGTACTTC CASSPRDSLYEQYF